This TCR beta chain comes out of a study of T cells expressing NK-cell markers. Overall study context: The TCR beta repertoires originated in sorted CD3+CD56+NKG2C+, CD3+CD56+NKG2C- and CD3+CD56-NKG2C+ T cells.

CDR1 is KGHSH, CDR2 LQKENI, per germline. The CDR3 totals 15 residues. Each CDR3 protein gets one entry in TCRdb, which reprocessed the 5' RACE reads and gives no DNA. The sample data list about 550,000 distinct CDR3 sequences. The V and J genes are TRBV18 and TRBJ2-2; the D call from TCRdb, TRBD1, cannot be confirmed without DNA. The sequenced material came from blood T cells: a sorted CD56 or NKG2C T cell subset, CD4+ or CD8+ T cells, or bulk PBMC T cells (not recorded which). The receptor was isolated from a young man in good health. CDR3 protein: CASSPAPKTTGELFF.